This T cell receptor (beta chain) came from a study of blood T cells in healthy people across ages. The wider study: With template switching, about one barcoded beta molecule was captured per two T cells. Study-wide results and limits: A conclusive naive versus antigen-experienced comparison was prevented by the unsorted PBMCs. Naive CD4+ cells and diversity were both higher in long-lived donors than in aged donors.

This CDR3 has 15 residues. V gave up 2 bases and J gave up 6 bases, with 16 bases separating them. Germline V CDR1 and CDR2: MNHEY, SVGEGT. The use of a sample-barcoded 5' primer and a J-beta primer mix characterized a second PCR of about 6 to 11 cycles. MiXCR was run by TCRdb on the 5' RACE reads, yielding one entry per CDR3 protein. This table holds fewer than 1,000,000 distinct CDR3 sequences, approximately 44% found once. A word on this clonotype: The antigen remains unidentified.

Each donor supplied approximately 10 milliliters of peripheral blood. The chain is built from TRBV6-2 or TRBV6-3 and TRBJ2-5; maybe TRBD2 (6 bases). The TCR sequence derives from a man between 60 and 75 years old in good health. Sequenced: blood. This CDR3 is CASSYPHGGGKTQYF. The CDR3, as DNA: TGTGCCAGCAGTTACCCCCACGGGGGAGGAAAGACCCAGTACTTC.